These 22 T cell receptor beta chains originate from one sample sequenced in a study of blood T cell repertoires in COVID-19. Measured with immunoSEQ multiplex PCR; TCRdb has only the in-frame clones, and not every one. Here the sample spans under 300,000 clones, about nine tenths being singletons. The sequenced sample was peripheral blood. All receptors come from a man younger than 40 with COVID-19, enrolled during active disease.

This chain uses TRBV2 with TRBJ2-3; 7 positions match TRBD2. The CDR3 extends over 15 amino acids. Germline CDR1 is SNHLY and CDR2 is FYNNEI. After removal of 4 bases from V and 0 bases from J, the junction contained 4 bases not matched to a gene. Written as DNA, the CDR3 is TGTGCCAGCAGTGGATATAGCGGGAGCACAGATACGCAGTATTTT. Its translation is CASSGYSGSTDTQYF. Filled out from reference TRBV2 and TRBJ2-3, the complete variable domain reads EPEVTQTPSHQVTQMGQEVILRCVPISNHLYFYWYRQILGQKVEFLVSFYNNEISEKSEIFDDQFSVERPDGSNFTLKIRSTKLEDSAMYFCASSGYSGSTDTQYFGPGTRLTVL.

The chain carries TRBV27 and TRBJ2-7; TRBD1 matches at 10 bases. This CDR3 has 14 residues. V was clipped by 6 bases and J by 3 bases; unmatched bases: 5. From germline, CDR1 is MNHEY and CDR2 SMNVEV (reference sequence). CDR3 in DNA: TGTGCCAGCAGCTCCGGACAGGGGGACTACGAGCAGTACTTC. Its protein is CASSSGQGDYEQYF.

The CDR3 protein is CASSLTSYNTGELFF. CDR3 nucleotides: TGCGCCAGCAGCCTGACTAGCTACAACACCGGGGAGCTGTTTTTT. The gene calls are TRBV5-1 and TRBJ2-2; 7 bases match TRBD2. The J segment lost 2 bases and the V segment lost 4 bases, leaving 5 bases of the junction unmatched. The CDR3 is 15 amino acids. CDR1 is SGHRS and CDR2 is YFSETQ in the germline V gene.

The chain is built from TRBV6-1 and TRBJ1-1, with 7 bases matching TRBD1. The V segment lost 6 bases and the J segment 4 bases; nucleotides outside the gene matches: 8. Germline V gene data show CDR1 as MNHNS and CDR2 as SASEGT. The CDR3 is 14 residues long. CDR3 loop: CASSHGQVGTEAFF. CDR3 coding DNA: TGTGCCAGCAGCCATGGACAGGTGGGCACTGAAGCTTTCTTT.

This clone was recorded only once. This specimen includes other DNA sequences encoding the same CDR3. The chain carries TRBV4-1 and TRBJ2-7, with D tentatively TRBD2 (6 bases). The V and J ends lost 0 bases and 4 bases respectively, with 13 bases between them. CDR1 and CDR2 (germline): MGHRA, YSYEKL. The CDR3 runs 15 residues. CDR3 DNA sequence: TGCGCCAGCAGCCAAGATGCGGCGGGATCTTACGAGCAGTACTTC. This encodes CASSQDAAGSYEQYF.

This chain connects TRBV5-1 to TRBJ1-4, with D hard to call. Germline CDR1 is SGHRS and CDR2 is YFSETQ. The V gene lost 0 bases and the J gene lost 4 bases, with 10 bases spanning the gap. CDR3 size: 15 residues. CDR3: CASSLDVGINEKLFF. CDR3 bases: TGCGCCAGCAGCTTGGATGTCGGGATTAATGAAAAACTGTTTTTT.

This sequence joins TRBV4-1 and TRBJ1-2, with 10 bases that match TRBD1. The CDR3 runs to 16 residues. With 1 base clipped from V and 4 bases from J, the junction kept 6 bases outside the gene matches. Germline V gene sequence: CDR1 MGHRA, CDR2 YSYEKL. This CDR3 is CASSQGGTGVSYGYTF. Written as DNA, the CDR3 is TGCGCCAGCAGCCAAGGCGGGACAGGGGTTTCCTATGGCTACACCTTC.

This chain joins TRBV12-3 or TRBV12-4 and TRBJ1-2; D gene ambiguous. The CDR3 contains 11 residues. Trimming pared 6 bases from V and 8 bases from J, leaving 10 bases between. CDR3 nucleotide sequence: TGTGCCAGCAGCATTAACCGGGGCTACACCTTC. Its translation: CASSINRGYTF.

This clone was counted once. V usage is TRBV19 and J usage is TRBJ2-3; 8 positions agree with TRBD2. Germline values: CDR1 LNHDA, CDR2 SQIVND (reference sequence). With 6 bases clipped from V and 3 bases from J, the junction kept 2 bases outside the gene matches. CDR3 size: 13 residues. The CDR3 sequence is CASRGLGTDTQYF. The CDR3 nucleotides read TGTGCCAGTAGGGGACTAGGGACAGATACGCAGTATTTT.

This sequence joins TRBV7-6 and TRBJ2-2; possibly TRBD2 for D (6 bases). The germline V gene has CDR1 SGHVS and CDR2 FNYEAQ. Between the trimmed V and J ends, which lost 5 bases and 4 bases, there was a span of 8 bases. The CDR3 spans 13 residues. This CDR3 is CASSGRGTGELFF. The CDR3, as DNA: TGTGCCAGCAGCGGGCGGGGCACCGGGGAGCTGTTTTTT.

The V gene is TRBV6-5, the J gene TRBJ1-2; 7 bases are shared with TRBD1. V lost 4 bases, J lost 7 bases, and 15 bases stayed unmatched. The CDR3 is 16 amino acids. Germline CDR1 is MNHEY and CDR2 is SVGAGI. The CDR3 nucleotides read TGTGCCAGCAGTTCAAACGCGCCAACAGGGGCGGCTGGCTACACCTTC. Its translation is CASSSNAPTGAAGYTF.

The V gene is TRBV29-1, the J gene TRBJ2-3; no definite D call. Trimming removed 5 bases from V and 0 bases from J, with 3 bases in between. CDR1 and CDR2 (germline): SQVTM, ANQGSEA. The CDR3 consists of 11 residues. The CDR3 coding sequence is TGCAGCGTTCGGAGCACAGATACGCAGTATTTT. Protein sequence: CSVRSTDTQYF.

This clone was seen only once. The J gene is TRBJ2-5, the V gene TRBV7-9; 7 bases match TRBD2. The CDR3 runs to 18 residues. V lost 4 bases to trimming and J lost 0 bases; unmatched junction nucleotides: 14. Germline CDR1 and CDR2: SEHNR and FQNEAQ (reference sequence). The CDR3 loop reads CASSSVGGVSGHQETQYF. DNA of the CDR3: TGTGCCAGCAGCTCCGTCGGCGGTGTTAGCGGGCACCAAGAGACCCAGTACTTC.

J is TRBJ2-3 and V is TRBV11-2; 8 bases are a match to TRBD2. Germline V gene data show CDR1 as SGHAT and CDR2 as FQNNGV. This CDR3 contains 15 residues. V shed 3 bases, J shed 2 bases, and the junction held 4 bases outside the gene matches. The CDR3 here is CASSFTSGDTDTQYF. CDR3 DNA sequence: TGTGCCAGCAGCTTTACTAGCGGCGACACAGATACGCAGTATTTT.

This chain joins TRBV6-5 and TRBJ1-4; TRBD1 is a possible D gene (5 bases). The CDR3 is 16 residues long. V lost 0 bases and J 5 bases, leaving 13 bases between the germline ends. Germline CDR1 and CDR2: MNHEY and SVGAGI. CDR3 loop: CASSYSPGLSNEKLFF. CDR3 in DNA: TGTGCCAGCAGTTACTCCCCGGGACTATCGAATGAAAAACTGTTTTTT.

The chain employs TRBV7-6 and TRBJ1-6, with a weak D call TRBD1 (6 bases). With 5 bases removed from V and 7 bases from J, the gap between germline ends came to 18 bases. Germline CDR1 and CDR2: SGHVS and FNYEAQ. The CDR3 consists of 16 residues. The CDR3 nucleotides are TGTGCCAGCAGCCCTAAACAGGGTGGGGTGAATTCACCCCTCCACTTT. It encodes CASSPKQGGVNSPLHF. The whole variable domain, filled in from reference TRBV7-6 and TRBJ1-6, reads GAGVSQSPRYKVTKRGQDVALRCDPISGHVSLYWYRQALGQGPEFLTYFNYEAQQDKSGLPNDRFSAERPEGSISTLTIQRTEQRDSAMYRCASSPKQGGVNSPLHFGNGTRLTVT.

The chain recombines TRBV15 with TRBJ1-2; possibly TRBD1 for D (5 bases). Trimming cost V 3 bases and J 14 bases, with 19 bases left between them. Looked up from germline, CDR1 is LNHNV and CDR2 is YYDKDF (reference sequence). The CDR3 spans 13 residues. CDR3 nucleotides: TGTGCCACCAGCAGGCCGGACGCAGGGTTCACGACCTTC. Protein: CATSRPDAGFTTF.

The rearrangement links TRBV4-1 to TRBJ2-7; maybe TRBD2 (5 bases). This CDR3 region has 14 residues. The germline gives CDR1 MGHRA, CDR2 YSYEKL. V dropped 1 base and J dropped 5 bases, with 12 bases sitting between them. CDR3 sequence reads: CASSQVRLADEQYF. In nucleotides, the CDR3 is TGCGCCAGCAGCCAAGTAAGGCTAGCCGACGAGCAGTACTTC.

The V call is TRBV10-2, the J call TRBJ1-3; TRBD1 matches at 8 bases. The junction had 6 bases not matched to a gene; V was cut back by 2 bases and J by 6 bases. The CDR3 extends over 15 amino acids. Germline CDR1 reads WSHSY; CDR2 reads SAAADI. The CDR3 region has the DNA TGCGCCAGCAGTGAGACCGGGCAGGGGGCAAACACCATATATTTT. Translating it yields CASSETGQGANTIYF.

The rearrangement joins TRBV3-1 (or the pseudogene TRBV3-2) to TRBJ2-7, with D tentatively TRBD2 (6 bases). The length of the CDR3 is 16 residues. Trimming stripped 1 base from V and 1 base from J, with 14 bases between. Looked up from germline, CDR1 is LGHDT and CDR2 is YNNKEL (reference sequence). CDR3 in amino acids: CASSQALGGRSYEQYF. The CDR3 bases are TGTGCCAGCAGCCAAGCCCTTGGGGGGAGGTCCTACGAGCAGTACTTC.

The chain employs TRBV5-1 and TRBJ2-3, with 13 bases lining up with TRBD2. In germline, CDR1 is SGHRS, CDR2 YFSETQ. The V and J ends lost 3 bases and 4 bases, in that order; junction bases with no gene match: 5. The CDR3 spans 16 residues. Here the CDR3 reads CASSSLAGGQADTQYF. As DNA, the CDR3 is TGCGCCAGCAGCTCACTAGCGGGGGGGCAGGCAGATACGCAGTATTTT.

CDR3 coding DNA: TGTGCCAGCTCAACGGGACAGGGTGGTCGGTTCGGAAACACCATATATTTT. Amino acid sequence: CASSTGQGGRFGNTIYF. The V call is TRBV18, the J call TRBJ1-3, with TRBD1 matching 9 bases. Per the germline V gene, CDR1 is KGHSH and CDR2 is LQKENI. V dropped 5 bases and J dropped 4; count of bases not matched to a gene: 12. CDR3 length: 17 amino acids. Full variable domain (remainder filled in from reference TRBV18 and TRBJ1-3): NAGVMQNPRHLVRRRGQEARLRCSPMKGHSHVYWYRQLPEEGLKFMVYLQKENIIDESGMPKERFSAEFPKEGPSILRIQQVVRGDSAAYFCASSTGQGGRFGNTIYFGEGSWLTVV.